This TCR beta chain was observed in a study of low-dose radiotherapy and immunotherapy resistance in tumors. Study overall: A total of 6.5 Gy was given to Cohort 1 as 0.5 Gy per fraction every 2 weeks.

Time point in this sample: before trial treatment. The treatment that donors received included nivolumab, ipilimumab, aspirin, low-dose cyclophosphamide and low-dose radiotherapy. For this clonotype: This could be a read error, since a much larger clone is one nucleotide away.

TRAV- and TRBV-specific primers were used for first-strand cDNA, which covered alpha and beta chains. TCRs were put through approximately 20 PCR cycles of amplification with Phusion. A constant-region primer and the V-primer adapter served as the primer pair. TCRdb re-called the reads with MiXCR, one entry per CDR3 protein. Of 70,000 to 95,000 distinct CDR3 sequences in the sample, about a sixth were seen once. In germline, CDR1 is MNHEY, CDR2 SVGAGI. Losses at the gene ends were 6 bases for V and 6 bases for J; bases not matched to a gene: 12. CDR3 length: 15 residues. The TCR comes from a male donor with prostate cancer. The sequenced sample was PBMCs, obtained before treatment. V gene TRBV6-5 combines with J gene TRBJ2-7; 9 positions agree with TRBD1. Written as DNA, the CDR3 is TGTGCCAGCAGACCCTGGGACAGGGTGATCGCCGAGCAGTACTTC. This sequence encodes CASRPWDRVIAEQYF.